These 24 T cell receptor beta chains share one sample of origin, sequenced in a study of graft-versus-host responses after intestinal transplantation. No antigen is known for these receptors. Assay: immunoSEQ multiplex PCR; the TCRdb copy retains only in-frame clones and omits some. The sample records approximately 130,000 clones, roughly 92% being singletons. The sample in question was unstimulated CD4+ T cells sorted from spleen or lymph node cells, obtained before intestinal transplant. These TCRs come from a human donor who received an intestinal transplant.

The CDR3 region is CASSRDRGLFGGELFF. Written as DNA, the CDR3 is TGCGCCAGCAGCCGGGACAGGGGGCTGTTCGGCGGGGAGCTGTTTTTT. This chain links TRBV5-1 with TRBJ2-2, with TRBD1 identical over 12 bases. This CDR3 is built from 16 residues. With V trimmed by 4 bases and J by 7 bases, 8 bases remained unmatched. Per germline, CDR1 SGHRS and CDR2 YFSETQ.

The V and J genes are TRBV29-1 and TRBJ1-1; D unclear. Germline CDR1 SQVTM, CDR2 ANQGSEA. With 4 bases removed from V and 4 bases from J, the gap between germline ends came to 13 bases. CDR3 length equals 13 residues. CDR3 in DNA: TGCAGCGTTGTCGGCGGGATGGCCACTGAAGCTTTCTTT. Its translation: CSVVGGMATEAFF.

This chain uses TRBV5-1 with TRBJ2-5, with 8 bases that match TRBD1. The J call may not be correct, given that the DNA end is closer to TRBJ2-7. This CDR3 comprises 15 residues. CDR1 is SGHRS, CDR2 YFSETQ, per germline. CDR3 region: CASSLAPGQVYEQYF. In nucleotides, the CDR3 is TGCGCCAGCAGCTTGGCACCGGGACAGGTCTACGAGCAGTACTTC.

Remarks on this clone: Different DNA sequences within this sample yield the same CDR3. This chain uses TRBV2 with TRBJ2-3; D not resolved. CDR3 length equals 11 residues. V was shortened by 6 bases and J by 2 bases, with 3 bases between the two germline ends. CDR1 SNHLY and CDR2 FYNNEI come from the germline V gene. The CDR3 sequence is CASSNTDTQYF. CDR3 DNA: TGTGCCAGCAGCAACACAGATACGCAGTATTTT.

V is TRBV5-1 and J is TRBJ2-5; D not resolved. Germline CDR1 is SGHRS and CDR2 is YFSETQ. V was trimmed by 0 bases and J by 5 bases, leaving 14 bases between them. CDR3 size: 15 residues. CDR3 in DNA: TGCGCCAGCAGCTTGGTGGGTGCGTTTGGGGAGACCCAGTACTTC. As protein: CASSLVGAFGETQYF.

This rearrangement joins TRBV6-6 to TRBJ1-2; possible D gene TRBD1, 5 bases. V gave up 6 bases and J gave up 4 bases, with 9 bases separating them. Germline-derived CDR1 and CDR2 are MNHNY and SVGAGI (reference sequence). This CDR3 region has 12 residues. The DNA of the CDR3 is TGTGCCAGCAGCCGGGACCTCTATGGCTACACCTTC. Residues: CASSRDLYGYTF.

The J gene is TRBJ1-1, the V gene TRBV5-8; D ambiguous. V was cut by 1 base and J by 2 bases, with 6 bases left in between. The CDR3 extends over 13 amino acids. Germline CDR1 SGHTS, CDR2 YDEGEE. CDR3: CASSLSANTEAFF. The CDR3 nucleotides read TGTGCCAGCAGCTTGAGCGCCAACACTGAAGCTTTCTTT.

The chain combines TRBV11-3 with TRBJ1-1; D gene uncertain. Trimming took off 3 bases at V and 2 bases at J, with 10 bases between the two ends. CDR3 length equals 14 residues. Germline V gene data show CDR1 as SGHNT and CDR2 as YENEEA. The CDR3 region is CASSFLGGNTEAFF. The CDR3 nucleotides are TGTGCCAGCAGCTTTTTAGGCGGAAACACTGAAGCTTTCTTT.

The rearrangement uses TRBV7-9 and TRBJ1-1; 8 nucleotides align to TRBD1. There are 15 residues in the CDR3. Germline V lookup: CDR1 SEHNR, CDR2 FQNEAQ (reference sequence). The trim removed 3 bases at V and 1 base at J, leaving 4 bases unmatched. CDR3 in amino acids: CASSLTGARNTEAFF. CDR3 DNA: TGTGCCAGCAGCTTGACAGGGGCAAGGAACACTGAAGCTTTCTTT.

V and J are TRBV10-1 and TRBJ1-6, with D perhaps TRBD1 (5 bases). The CDR3 spans 13 residues. The V gene's germline CDR1 is WNHNN and CDR2 SYGVQD (reference sequence). With 2 bases removed from V and 9 bases from J, the gap between germline ends came to 8 bases. CDR3 nucleotides: TGCGCCAGCAGTGAGACAGGCGGTTCACCCCTCCACTTT. Amino acids: CASSETGGSPLHF.

The chain combines TRBV12-5 with TRBJ1-5; D ambiguous. Trimming removed 1 base at V and 9 bases at J, with 13 bases between. The length of the CDR3 is 14 residues. Looked up from germline, CDR1 is LGHNT and CDR2 is FRNRAP. This CDR3 reads CASGLGQLTGPQHF. The CDR3 DNA follows: TGTGCTAGTGGTTTGGGGCAGCTGACGGGGCCCCAGCATTTT.

This chain uses TRBV10-3 with TRBJ2-3; D is perhaps TRBD2 (6 bases). The V end lost 2 bases, the J end lost 3 bases, and 9 bases lay between the germline ends. The CDR3 sequence is 14 residues long. Germline lookup yields CDR1 ENHRY and CDR2 SYGVKD. For the CDR3, the DNA is TGTGCCATCAGTGAGAGGGACTTGACAGATACGCAGTATTTT. Translated, it gives CAISERDLTDTQYF.

The rearrangement uses TRBV18 and TRBJ2-1, with 9 bases that match TRBD1. From germline, CDR1 is KGHSH and CDR2 LQKENI. CDR3 length equals 15 residues. With 5 bases clipped from V and 14 bases from J, the junction kept 16 bases outside the gene matches. DNA for the CDR3: TGTGCCAGCTCATCGTCCATCGTGACAGGGGGAGTAGAGTTCTTC. It yields the protein CASSSSIVTGGVEFF. Full variable domain (rest looked up from reference TRBV18 and TRBJ2-1): NAGVMQNPRHLVRRRGQEARLRCSPMKGHSHVYWYRQLPEEGLKFMVYLQKENIIDESGMPKERFSAEFPKEGPSILRIQQVVRGDSAAYFCASSSSIVTGGVEFFGPGTRLTVL.

This clone appeared a single time. The V call is TRBV6-5, the J call TRBJ2-2; maybe TRBD2 (7 bases). Germline-derived CDR1 and CDR2 are MNHEY and SVGAGI. The CDR3 runs 15 residues. Trimming shortened V by 7 bases and J by 5 bases, and 17 bases separated the two germline ends. The CDR3 here is CASNEGGGATGELFF. DNA for the CDR3: TGTGCCAGCAATGAGGGGGGGGGCGCGACCGGGGAGCTGTTTTTT.

In its sample, this clone was seen once. The chain uses TRBV7-9 and TRBJ2-7, with D perhaps matching TRBD1 or TRBD2 (5 bases each). V was cut by 1 base and J by 2 bases, with 15 bases left in between. The CDR3 length is 16 residues. CDR1 SEHNR and CDR2 FQNEAQ come from the germline V gene (reference sequence). The CDR3 region is CASSLEGGGRAYEQYF. In nucleotides, the CDR3 is TGTGCCAGCAGCTTAGAGGGTGGAGGCAGGGCCTACGAGCAGTACTTC.

The chain employs TRBV27 and TRBJ2-3; no clear D. The germline V and J ends were trimmed by 2 bases and 3 bases, with 9 bases remaining between them. The CDR3 loop spans 14 amino acids. From germline, CDR1 is MNHEY and CDR2 SMNVEV (reference sequence). DNA of the CDR3: TGTGCCAGCAGTTTAAAGGCTTGGACAGATACGCAGTATTTT. Translated, it gives CASSLKAWTDTQYF.

The CDR3 DNA reads TGTGCCAGCAGTGAGGACTTACCTTACAATGAGCAGTTCTTC. Translated: CASSEDLPYNEQFF. This chain connects TRBV2 to TRBJ2-1; tentative D call: TRBD2 (5 bases). The ends were cut back, 3 bases at V and 4 bases at J, with 10 bases in the middle. The CDR3 contains 14 residues. Germline V CDR1 and CDR2: SNHLY, FYNNEI.

This sequence joins TRBV7-9 and TRBJ1-1, with D hard to call. Germline V lookup: CDR1 SEHNR, CDR2 FQNEAQ (reference sequence). This CDR3 is 13 amino acids long. The CDR3 here is CESQADGNTEAFF. CDR3 bases: TGTGAGTCGCAGGCCGATGGGAACACTGAAGCTTTCTTT.

This clone was seen a few times. The J gene is TRBJ1-6, the V gene TRBV6-5, with 9 bases lining up with TRBD1. The V segment lost 7 bases and the J segment 5 bases; nucleotides outside the gene matches: 6. The CDR3 sequence is 15 residues long. CDR1 MNHEY and CDR2 SVGAGI come from the germline V gene. The CDR3 DNA reads TGTGCCAGCACTCTAAGACAGGGGGATAATTCACCCCTCCACTTT. Protein: CASTLRQGDNSPLHF.

V is TRBV10-3 and J is TRBJ1-2, with D hard to call. This CDR3 contains 12 residues. Germline V gene data show CDR1 as ENHRY and CDR2 as SYGVKD. Trimming took off 3 bases at V and 4 bases at J, with 6 bases between the two ends. CDR3 nucleotide sequence: TGTGCCATCAGTGAAGTAGGCTATGGCTACACCTTC. Amino acids: CAISEVGYGYTF.

This clone is a singleton in its sample. This chain links TRBV18 with TRBJ1-5, with D possibly matching TRBD1 (5 bases). Germline CDR1 KGHSH, CDR2 LQKENI. This CDR3 is built from 15 residues. Trimming pared 6 bases from V and 4 bases from J, leaving 16 bases between. CDR3 sequence: CASSGSGTFNQPQHF. The CDR3 DNA reads as TGTGCCAGCTCCGGGTCCGGGACCTTTAATCAGCCCCAGCATTTT.

This clone was observed once. The chain links TRBV27 to TRBJ2-6, with D maybe TRBD1 (6 bases). Trimming cost V 6 bases and J 4 bases, with 13 bases left between them. The CDR3 extends over 15 amino acids. The germline V gene has CDR1 MNHEY and CDR2 SMNVEV (reference sequence). CDR3 nucleotides: TGTGCCAGCAGCCAACAGGGTACGGGGGCCAACGTCCTGACTTTC. Residues: CASSQQGTGANVLTF.

V usage is TRBV5-1 and J usage is TRBJ1-1, with unresolved D. The CDR3 runs to 14 residues. Trimming took 4 bases from V and 0 from J, leaving 10 bases between them. Germline V lookup: CDR1 SGHRS, CDR2 YFSETQ. The CDR3 region is CASSPQTMNTEAFF. The CDR3, as DNA: TGCGCCAGCAGCCCGCAAACCATGAACACTGAAGCTTTCTTT.

This rearrangement joins TRBV15 to TRBJ1-2, with D hard to call. The CDR3 extends over 14 amino acids. The V end lost 3 bases, the J end lost 4 bases, and 12 bases lay between the germline ends. Per the germline V gene, CDR1 is LNHNV and CDR2 is YYDKDF (reference sequence). The CDR3: CATSREVDLYGYTF. The CDR3 DNA reads TGTGCCACCAGCAGGGAGGTGGACCTCTATGGCTACACCTTC.